The entry that follows covers one T cell receptor (beta chain) sequence. The target antigen is unknown. Germline CDR1 and CDR2: MNHEY and SVGEGT. The CDR3 is made up of 15 amino acids. The ends were cut back, 0 bases at V and 6 bases at J, with 11 bases in the middle. This sample was included in a study of response to subunit inactivated influenza vaccine. Study outcomes and limitations: New T cells are recruited in small numbers by each seasonal influenza vaccination, according to the authors' suggestion.

From the RT-PCR reads, TCRdb called clonotypes with MiXCR, one entry per CDR3 protein. The repertoire holds more than 400,000 distinct CDR3 sequences, with roughly 7.6% as singletons. This clonotype was obtained from a man aged 50 to 75 who received an inactivated influenza vaccine. Source: PBMCs from blood, taken 23 to 25 months after vaccination. The rearrangement uses TRBV6-2 or TRBV6-3 and TRBJ2-2; maybe TRBD2 (5 bases). The CDR3 sequence is CASSYSRRLAGELFF. The CDR3 DNA sequence: TGTGCCAGCAGTTACTCAAGGAGGTTGGCCGGGGAGCTGTTTTTT.